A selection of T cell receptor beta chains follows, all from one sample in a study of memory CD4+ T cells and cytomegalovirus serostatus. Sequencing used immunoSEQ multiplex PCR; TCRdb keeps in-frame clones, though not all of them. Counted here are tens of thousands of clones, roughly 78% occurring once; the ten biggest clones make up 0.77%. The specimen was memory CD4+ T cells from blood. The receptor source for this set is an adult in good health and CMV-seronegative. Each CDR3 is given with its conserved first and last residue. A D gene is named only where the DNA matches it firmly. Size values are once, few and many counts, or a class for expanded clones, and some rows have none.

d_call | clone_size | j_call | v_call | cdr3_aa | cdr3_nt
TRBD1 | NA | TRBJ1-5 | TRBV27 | CASALTGVYQPQHF | TGTGCCAGCGCATTGACAGGGGTGTATCAGCCCCAGCATTTT
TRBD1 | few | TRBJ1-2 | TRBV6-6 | CASTPRTGLANYGYTF | TGTGCCAGCACCCCCCGGACAGGTCTAGCCAACTATGGCTACACCTTC
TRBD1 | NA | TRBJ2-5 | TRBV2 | CASPADRGARETQYF | TGTGCCAGCCCCGCGGACAGGGGAGCGCGAGAGACCCAGTACTTC
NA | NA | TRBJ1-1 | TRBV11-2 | CASSARFQTQIKDTEAFF | TGTGCCAGCAGCGCCAGGTTTCAGACCCAAATTAAGGACACTGAAGCTTTCTTT
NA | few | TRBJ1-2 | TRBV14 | CASSQLSFYGYTF | TGTGCCAGCAGCCAGCTGTCGTTTTATGGCTACACCTTC
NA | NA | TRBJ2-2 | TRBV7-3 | CASSLTRDTGELFF | TGTGCCAGCAGCTTAACCCGTGACACCGGGGAGCTGTTTTTT
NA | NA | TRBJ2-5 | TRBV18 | CASSPLGETQYF | TGTGCCAGCTCACCGTTGGGCGAGACCCAGTACTTC
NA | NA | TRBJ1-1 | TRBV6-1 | CASTMGVNTEAFF | TGTGCCAGCACCATGGGGGTGAACACTGAAGCTTTCTTT
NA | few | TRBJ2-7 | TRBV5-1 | CASSPRSGVSYEQYF | TGCGCCAGCAGCCCCCGTTCGGGGGTCTCCTACGAGCAGTACTTC
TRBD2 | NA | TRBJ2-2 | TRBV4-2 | CASSQSESGGRGGELFF | TGTGCCAGCAGCCAATCTGAGAGCGGGGGCAGGGGCGGGGAGCTGTTTTTT
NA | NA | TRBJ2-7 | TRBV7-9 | CASSLTLGYEQYF | TGTGCCAGCAGCTTAACCCTTGGCTACGAGCAGTACTTC
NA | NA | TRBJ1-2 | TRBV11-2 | CASSRTATNYGYTF | TGTGCCAGCAGCCGGACAGCGACGAACTATGGCTACACCTTC
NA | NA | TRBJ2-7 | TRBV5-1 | CASSLGGQQSLGEQYF | TGCGCCAGCAGCTTGGGGGGGCAGCAGTCTCTGGGGGAGCAGTACTTC
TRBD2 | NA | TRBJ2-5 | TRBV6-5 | CASSNGGLAGTQYF | TGTGCCAGCAGCAACGGGGGACTAGCCGGGACCCAGTACTTC
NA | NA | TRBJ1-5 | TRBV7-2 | CASSLRGRLQPQHF | TGTGCCAGCAGCCTAAGGGGGAGATTGCAGCCCCAGCATTTT
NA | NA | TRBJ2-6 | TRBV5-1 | CASSLGSGANVLTF | TGCGCCAGCAGCTTGGGGTCTGGGGCCAACGTCCTGACTTTC